The 22 T cell receptor beta chains in this list originate from one sample, sequenced in a study of blood T cell repertoires in COVID-19. The table came from immunoSEQ multiplex PCR; TCRdb's copy has only in-frame clones and leaves some out. The repertoire consists of 150,000 or so clones, with approximately 80% occurring once and the leading ten covering approximately 38%. Sequenced: peripheral blood. The receptors shown here come from a human donor in a cohort sampled during active COVID-19.

This clone was found a few times. This chain uses TRBV6-1 with TRBJ1-1; a weak D match, TRBD1 (6 bases). V was shortened by 3 bases and J by 7 bases, with 12 bases between the two germline ends. The germline CDR1 and CDR2 sequences are MNHNS and SASEGT. The CDR3 is made up of 13 amino acids. CDR3 residues: CASSDTGTFEAFF. CDR3 nucleotides: TGTGCCAGCAGTGACACTGGGACATTTGAAGCTTTCTTT.

This chain links TRBV6-5 with TRBJ2-5; 12 bases line up with TRBD2. This CDR3 has 15 amino acids. With 8 bases clipped from V and 4 bases from J, the junction kept 8 bases outside the gene matches. CDR1 is MNHEY, CDR2 SVGAGI, per germline. The CDR3 bases are TGTGCCAGCCGACTAGCGGGGGCGGGGGGAGAGACCCAGTACTTC. Its protein product is CASRLAGAGGETQYF.

The rearrangement joins TRBV5-1 to TRBJ1-1; 10 bases fit TRBD1. Trimming at V came to 0 bases and at J to 11 bases, leaving 4 bases not matched to a gene. The CDR3 runs to 13 residues. Per germline, CDR1 SGHRS and CDR2 YFSETQ. CDR3 amino acids: CASSLGDRGWAFF. The CDR3 bases are TGCGCCAGCAGCTTGGGGGACAGGGGTTGGGCTTTCTTT.

The chain carries TRBV5-1 and TRBJ1-3, with 8 nucleotides matching TRBD1. The CDR3 is 17 residues long. From germline, CDR1 is SGHRS and CDR2 YFSETQ. The V segment lost 0 bases and the J segment 0 bases; nucleotides outside the gene matches: 5. The CDR3 DNA is TGCGCCAGCAGCTTGGAGGACAGGGCCTTCTCTGGAAACACCATATATTTT. Translation: CASSLEDRAFSGNTIYF.

The chain links TRBV6-1 to TRBJ1-6; D gene unclear. The V and J ends lost 1 base and 7 bases respectively, with 8 bases between them. Per germline, CDR1 MNHNS and CDR2 SASEGT. The CDR3 has 14 residues. CDR3 coding DNA: TGTGCCAGCAGTGAAGTGACGGGGAATTCACCCCTCCACTTT. This translates into CASSEVTGNSPLHF.

The V gene is TRBV6-1, the J gene TRBJ1-2; tentatively, D is TRBD1 (6 bases). V was shortened by 3 bases and J by 6 bases, with 11 bases between the two germline ends. The CDR3 extends over 13 amino acids. CDR1 is MNHNS, CDR2 SASEGT, per germline. CDR3 sequence reads: CASSDRGWDGYTF. The CDR3 coding sequence is TGTGCCAGCAGTGACAGGGGATGGGATGGCTACACCTTC.

The chain employs TRBV6-5 and TRBJ2-5; a weak D match, TRBD1 (5 bases). V shed 0 bases and J shed 5 bases, with 13 bases lying between them. Per germline, CDR1 MNHEY and CDR2 SVGAGI. This CDR3 has 15 residues. The CDR3 region has the DNA TGTGCCAGCAGTTACTCGAGAGACAGTATGGAGACCCAGTACTTC. Translation: CASSYSRDSMETQYF.

This clone was picked up a small number of times. J is TRBJ1-2 and V is TRBV4-3, with 8 nucleotides matching TRBD1. The CDR3 runs 16 residues. V lost 0 bases and J lost 4; bases outside the gene matches: 7. CDR1 LGHNA and CDR2 YSLEER come from the germline V gene. CDR3 in DNA: TGCGCCAGCAGCCAAGATTACAGGGGGGGATCCTATGGCTACACCTTC. This encodes CASSQDYRGGSYGYTF.

This rearrangement joins TRBV5-1 to TRBJ2-5; perhaps TRBD1 as D (5 bases). The CDR3 covers 13 residues. Trimming took 5 bases from V and 1 from J, leaving 9 bases between them. Germline V gene lookup returns CDR1 SGHRS and CDR2 YFSETQ. The CDR3 here is CASSYQGQETQYF. CDR3 coding DNA: TGCGCCAGCAGTTACCAGGGCCAAGAGACCCAGTACTTC.

V gene TRBV7-8 combines with J gene TRBJ2-6, with D unresolved. V dropped 5 bases and J dropped 0 bases, with 11 bases sitting between them. From germline, CDR1 is SGHVS and CDR2 FQNEAQ. This CDR3 comprises 16 residues. The DNA for the CDR3 is TGTGCCAGCAGCCTTCATACATTCTCTGGGGCCAACGTCCTGACTTTC. Protein sequence: CASSLHTFSGANVLTF.

The chain carries TRBV6-1 and TRBJ1-4; D is uncertain. Germline V lookup: CDR1 MNHNS, CDR2 SASEGT. The CDR3 covers 15 residues. Between the trimmed V and J ends, which lost 3 bases and 3 bases, there was a span of 11 bases. The CDR3 loop reads CASSDPAGANEKLFF. The CDR3, as DNA: TGTGCCAGCAGTGATCCCGCTGGAGCTAATGAAAAACTGTTTTTT.

This chain links TRBV12-3 or TRBV12-4 with TRBJ1-5; perhaps TRBD1 as D (5 bases). The CDR3 loop spans 12 amino acids. V dropped 6 bases and J dropped 4 bases, with 7 bases sitting between them. The CDR3, as DNA: TGTGCCAGCAGCCCAGGGAATCAGCCCCAGCATTTT. It is translated as CASSPGNQPQHF.

The chain has TRBV11-3 and TRBJ1-1; a weak D match, TRBD1 (5 bases). This CDR3 has 13 amino acids. V dropped 6 bases and J dropped 5 bases, with 13 bases sitting between them. The germline gives CDR1 SGHNT, CDR2 YENEEA. The CDR3 loop reads CASSSGKGTEAFF. The CDR3 DNA sequence: TGTGCCAGCAGTTCAGGGAAGGGGACTGAAGCTTTCTTT.

J is TRBJ1-1 and V is TRBV5-6; D remains unclear. CDR3 size: 12 residues. Between the trimmed V and J ends, which lost 0 bases and 2 bases, there was a span of 2 bases. Germline CDR1 and CDR2: SGHDT and YYEEEE. This CDR3 is CASSLANTEAFF. CDR3 in DNA: TGTGCCAGCAGCTTGGCTAACACTGAAGCTTTCTTT. Full variable domain (rest looked up from reference TRBV5-6 and TRBJ1-1): DAGVTQSPTHLIKTRGQQVTLRCSPKSGHDTVSWYQQALGQGPQFIFQYYEEEERQRGNFPDRFSGHQFPNYSSELNVNALLLGDSALYLCASSLANTEAFFGQGTRLTVV.

The V and J genes are TRBV10-3 and TRBJ1-2, with 12 bases identical to TRBD1. CDR1 is ENHRY and CDR2 is SYGVKD in the germline V gene. The CDR3 is 13 residues long. V trimming: 8 bases; J trimming: 8 bases; junction bases outside the gene matches: 6. CDR3 in amino acids: CAIWGQGAGGYTF. For the CDR3, the DNA is TGTGCCATCTGGGGACAGGGGGCAGGGGGCTACACCTTC.

The CDR3 loop is CASSPPGGVTDTQYF. CDR3 sequence (DNA): TGTGCCAGCTCACCCCCAGGGGGCGTCACAGATACGCAGTATTTT. V and J are TRBV18 and TRBJ2-3, with TRBD1 identical over 8 bases. V dropped 3 bases and J dropped 2; count of bases not matched to a gene: 4. CDR1 KGHSH and CDR2 LQKENI come from the germline V gene. CDR3 length equals 15 residues.

The V call is TRBV14, the J call TRBJ2-3, with D uncertain. V was cut by 4 bases and J by 5 bases, with 7 bases left in between. Germline V gene lookup returns CDR1 SGHDN and CDR2 FVKESK. CDR3 length equals 12 residues. The CDR3 nucleotides read TGTGCCAGCAGCCTGTACGGAGATACGCAGTATTTT. The encoded protein is CASSLYGDTQYF. Based on the CDR3 plus reference TRBV14 and TRBJ2-3, the full variable domain is EAGVTQFPSHSVIEKGQTVTLRCDPISGHDNLYWYRRVMGKEIKFLLHFVKESKQDESGMPNNRFLAERTGGTYSTLKVQPAELEDSGVYFCASSLYGDTQYFGPGTRLTVL.

V and J are TRBV21-1 and TRBJ2-7; the D segment call TRBD1 is taken from the table without a DNA check. TRBV21-1 is given as a pseudogene. CDR3 size: 15 residues. The CDR3 DNA reads as TGTGCCAGCAGCCTCGGGACAGGGGGCATTCATGAGCAGTACTTC. Protein sequence: CASSLGTGGIHEQYF.

V is TRBV7-3 and J is TRBJ2-7, with D possibly matching TRBD2 (5 bases). CDR3 length equals 13 residues. Germline V gene sequence: CDR1 SGHTA, CDR2 FQGTGA. With 2 bases removed from V and 6 bases from J, the gap between germline ends came to 11 bases. DNA for the CDR3: TGTGCCAGCAGCTTAGGGCCCCGGGGCGAGCAGTACTTC. Encoded protein: CASSLGPRGEQYF.

The chain employs TRBV4-3 and TRBJ2-7; 10 nucleotides match TRBD2. This CDR3 region has 17 residues. V gave up 0 bases and J gave up 0 bases; unmatched junction bases: 5. Germline loops: CDR1 LGHNA, CDR2 YSLEER. The CDR3 region is CASSQDLASGGSYEQYF. The CDR3 coding sequence is TGCGCCAGCAGCCAAGATTTGGCTAGCGGGGGCTCCTACGAGCAGTACTTC.

The V and J genes are TRBV9 and TRBJ1-2; D unresolved. From germline, CDR1 is SGDLS and CDR2 YYNGEE. This CDR3 is built from 14 residues. V lost 0 bases and J 8 bases, leaving 14 bases between the germline ends. The CDR3, as DNA: TGTGCCAGCAGCGTAGAGGGAAAATCGGGAGGCTACACCTTC. Its translation is CASSVEGKSGGYTF.

The rearrangement joins TRBV19 to TRBJ1-4; D ambiguous. Trimming stripped 4 bases from V and 0 bases from J, with 9 bases between. The CDR3 is 15 amino acids. CDR1 is LNHDA, CDR2 SQIVND, per germline (reference sequence). The chain's CDR3 is CASSTTAATNEKLFF. The CDR3 coding sequence is TGTGCCAGTAGTACCACAGCGGCAACTAATGAAAAACTGTTTTTT.